The sequence of this TCR beta chain was determined in a study of T cells in Graves' hyperthyroidism and ophthalmopathy. Study information: Peripheral blood draws took place at initial diagnosis, ahead of any treatment.

The CDR3 loop spans 17 amino acids. V shed 5 bases and J shed 5 bases, with 21 bases lying between them. Germline V lookup: CDR1 MNHEY, CDR2 SVGEGT. Amplified TCR beta CDR3 regions derived from RNA transcripts. Primed by the HTBI set, a first-round RT-PCR was run on the TCR CDR3. TCRdb recomputed calls from the multiplex PCR reads with MiXCR, one row per CDR3 protein. The profile shows around 250,000 distinct CDR3 sequences, just over 14% of them singletons. The table lists this clonotype with many counts. This receptor was identified in a woman aged 40 to 50 with Graves' hyperthyroidism that later progressed to Graves' ophthalmopathy. The chain joins TRBV6-2 or TRBV6-3 to TRBJ2-2; D tentatively reads TRBD1 or TRBD2 (7 bases each). Sequenced input: blood. CDR3: CASSPLGGGKGTGELFF. Here the CDR3 DNA reads TGTGCCAGCAGTCCCCTGGGAGGGGGCAAAGGGACCGGGGAGCTGTTTTTT.